Each of the 9 T cell receptor beta chains below was sequenced from the same sample in a study of cytomegalovirus exposure and HLA in healthy donors. Primers: 60 Vbeta forward and 13 Jbeta reverse. Sequencing used immunoSEQ multiplex PCR; TCRdb keeps in-frame clones, though not all of them. The profile shows under 200,000 clones, approximately 77% of them singletons. Specimen: PBMCs. The receptors originated from a man between 18 and 29 years old in good health and CMV-seronegative.

The J gene is TRBJ1-1, the V gene TRBV11-2, with a possible D match to TRBD1 (5 bases). The CDR3 consists of 11 residues. Germline loops: CDR1 SGHAT, CDR2 FQNNGV. V dropped 5 bases and J dropped 8 bases, with 9 bases sitting between them. This CDR3 is CASSSGGEAFF. Here the CDR3 DNA reads TGTGCCAGCAGCAGCGGGGGAGAAGCTTTCTTT.

The chain joins TRBV11-3 to TRBJ2-1, with TRBD2 matching 7 bases. V was pared by 5 bases and J by 8 bases, with 6 bases of the junction left unmatched. The CDR3 loop spans 13 amino acids. Germline V gene sequence: CDR1 SGHNT, CDR2 YENEEA. CDR3: CASSPGTTHEQFF. In nucleotides, the CDR3 is TGTGCCAGCAGCCCTGGGACTACACATGAGCAGTTCTTC.

This chain connects TRBV27 to TRBJ2-7, with 10 bases lining up with TRBD1. Trimming cost V 3 bases and J 7 bases; bases outside gene matches: 9. This CDR3 contains 15 residues. The germline CDR1 and CDR2 sequences are MNHEY and SMNVEV (reference sequence). CDR3 residues: CASSFRGQGKWEQYF. The CDR3 bases are TGTGCCAGCAGTTTTAGGGGACAGGGGAAATGGGAGCAGTACTTC.

The chain joins TRBV12-2 to TRBJ1-1; the table's D call, TRBD1, has no DNA check behind it. TRBV12-2 is a pseudogene. The CDR3 is 23 amino acids. CDR3 loop: CASRYEPGTGGSWKGGGVSSLCF. CDR3 DNA sequence: TGTGCAAGTCGCTACGAACCGGGGACAGGAGGGAGCTGGAAAGGAGGAGGCGTGAGCAGTCTGTGTTTT.

This clone was picked up one time. V is TRBV6-5 and J is TRBJ1-1, with 9 bases matching TRBD1. CDR1 and CDR2 from the germline V gene are MNHEY and SVGAGI. The CDR3 contains 14 residues. V shed 6 bases, J shed 4 bases, and the junction held 6 bases outside the gene matches. As DNA, the CDR3 is TGTGCCAGCAGGAGGGACAGGGTAAGCACTGAAGCTTTCTTT. Protein sequence: CASRRDRVSTEAFF.

The V call is TRBV7-2, the J call TRBJ2-3; a weak D match, TRBD2 (6 bases). Germline V gene lookup returns CDR1 SGHTA and CDR2 FQGNSA. This CDR3 comprises 14 residues. V lost 5 bases and J 2 bases, leaving 11 bases between the germline ends. As DNA, the CDR3 is TGTGCCAGCAGCCTCAGGACTACCACAGATACGCAGTATTTT. Residues: CASSLRTTTDTQYF.

The V and J genes are TRBV20-1 and TRBJ2-3; the D is unclear. The CDR3 consists of 11 residues. Germline CDR1 is DFQATT and CDR2 is SNEGSKA (reference sequence). V was trimmed by 1 base and J by 8 bases, leaving 7 bases between them. The chain's CDR3 is CSARAGVTQYF. CDR3 DNA: TGCAGTGCTAGAGCAGGCGTTACGCAGTATTTT.

The V and J genes are TRBV7-6 and TRBJ2-5; TRBD2 agrees at 10 bases. The V gene's germline CDR1 is SGHVS and CDR2 FNYEAQ. CDR3 length equals 16 residues. The J segment lost 1 base and the V segment lost 3 bases, leaving 5 bases of the junction unmatched. This chain's CDR3 is CASSFGLAASQETQYF. In nucleotides, the CDR3 is TGTGCCAGCAGCTTTGGACTAGCGGCTTCCCAAGAGACCCAGTACTTC.

The chain has TRBV4-3 and TRBJ2-1, with 12 nucleotides matching TRBD2. The germline V gene has CDR1 LGHNA and CDR2 YSLEER. The CDR3 is made up of 19 amino acids. Losses at the gene ends were 1 base for V and 5 bases for J; bases not matched to a gene: 12. This CDR3 is CASSQVGGLAGGPNNEQFF. Here the CDR3 DNA reads TGCGCCAGCAGCCAAGTGGGGGGTCTAGCGGGAGGGCCTAACAATGAGCAGTTCTTC.